This TCR beta chain was obtained from a study of cytomegalovirus exposure and HLA in healthy donors. Worth noting for this clone: Its antigen is as yet unknown.

Vbeta (60) and Jbeta (13) primers were used in the PCR. Generated by immunoSEQ multiplex PCR, the TCRdb table keeps only in-frame clones and is missing some. The table shows more than 70,000 clones, with 60% to 85% occurring only once. Study observations and caveats: Common viral pathogens seemed, in a later analysis, to connect with several of the most significant clusters. The only immune exposure information that was available was CMV serostatus. In vitro data verified a few CMV-associated chains as specific for CMV antigens.

Trimming at V came to 4 bases and at J to 7 bases, leaving 5 bases not matched to a gene. The CDR3 is 14 amino acids. Germline V lookup: CDR1 SGHDN, CDR2 FVKESK. The sequencing sample was made of PBMCs. The gene calls are TRBV14 and TRBJ2-7; 12 positions match TRBD2. This TCR came from a boy between 5 and 17 years old in good health and CMV-seronegative. The CDR3 region has the DNA TGTGCCAGCAGCCCGCTAGGACTAGCGGGGGAGCAGTACTTC. This codes for CASSPLGLAGEQYF.